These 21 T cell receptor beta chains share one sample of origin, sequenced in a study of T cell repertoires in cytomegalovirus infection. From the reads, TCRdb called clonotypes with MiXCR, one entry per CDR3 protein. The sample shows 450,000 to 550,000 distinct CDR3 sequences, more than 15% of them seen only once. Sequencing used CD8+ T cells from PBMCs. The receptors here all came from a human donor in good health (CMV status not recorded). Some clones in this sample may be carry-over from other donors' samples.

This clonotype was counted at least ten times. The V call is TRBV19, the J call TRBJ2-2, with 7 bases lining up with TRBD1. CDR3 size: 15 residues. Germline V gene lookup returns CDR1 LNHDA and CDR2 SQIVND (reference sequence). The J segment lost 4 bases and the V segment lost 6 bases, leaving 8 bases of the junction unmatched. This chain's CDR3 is CASRHRGEGTGELFF. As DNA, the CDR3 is TGTGCCAGTAGGCACAGGGGTGAGGGCACCGGGGAGCTGTTTTTT. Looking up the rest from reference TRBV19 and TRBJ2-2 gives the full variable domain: DGGITQSPKYLFRKEGQNVTLSCEQNLNHDAMYWYRQDPGQGLRLIYYSQIVNDFQKGDIAEGYSVSREKKESFPLTVTSAQKNPTAFYLCASRHRGEGTGELFFGEGSRLTVL.

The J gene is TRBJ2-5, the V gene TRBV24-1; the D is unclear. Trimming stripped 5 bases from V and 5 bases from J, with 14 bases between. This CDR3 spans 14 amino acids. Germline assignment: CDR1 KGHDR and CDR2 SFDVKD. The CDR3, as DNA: TGTGCCACCAGTGCTTGGTCCGAAGGGGAGACCCAGTACTTC. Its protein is CATSAWSEGETQYF.

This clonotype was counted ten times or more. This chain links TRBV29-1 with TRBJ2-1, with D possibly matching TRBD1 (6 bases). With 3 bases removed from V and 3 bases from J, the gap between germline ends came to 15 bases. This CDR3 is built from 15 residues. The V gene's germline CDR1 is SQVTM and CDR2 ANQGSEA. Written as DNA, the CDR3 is TGCAGCGTTGATGTTCCCGGGACAAGCTACAATGAGCAGTTCTTC. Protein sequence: CSVDVPGTSYNEQFF.

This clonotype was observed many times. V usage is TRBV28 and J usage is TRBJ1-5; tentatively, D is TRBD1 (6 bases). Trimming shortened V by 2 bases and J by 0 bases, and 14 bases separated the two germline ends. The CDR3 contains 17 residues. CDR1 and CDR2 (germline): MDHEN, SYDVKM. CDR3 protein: CASSLKLQGLSNQPQHF. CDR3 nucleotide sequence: TGTGCCAGCAGTTTAAAGCTACAGGGACTTAGCAATCAGCCCCAGCATTTT. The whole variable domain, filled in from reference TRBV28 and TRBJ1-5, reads DVKVTQSSRYLVKRTGEKVFLECVQDMDHENMFWYRQDPGLGLRLIYFSYDVKMKEKGDIPEGYSVSREKKERFSLILESASTNQTSMYLCASSLKLQGLSNQPQHFGDGTRLSIL.

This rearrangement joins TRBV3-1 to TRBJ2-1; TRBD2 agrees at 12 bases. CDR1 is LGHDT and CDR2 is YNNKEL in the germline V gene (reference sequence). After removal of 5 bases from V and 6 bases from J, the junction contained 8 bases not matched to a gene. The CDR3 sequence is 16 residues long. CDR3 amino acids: CASSGLAGPEGNEQFF. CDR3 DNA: TGTGCCAGCAGCGGACTAGCGGGGCCAGAGGGCAATGAGCAGTTCTTC.

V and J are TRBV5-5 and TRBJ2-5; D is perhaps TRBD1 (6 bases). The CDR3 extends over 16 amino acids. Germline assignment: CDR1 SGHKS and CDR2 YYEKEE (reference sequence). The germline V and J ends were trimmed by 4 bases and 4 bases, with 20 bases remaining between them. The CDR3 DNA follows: TGTGCCAGCAGCGTTGAGGTACAGGGATTCCGAGAGACCCAGTACTTC. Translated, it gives CASSVEVQGFRETQYF.

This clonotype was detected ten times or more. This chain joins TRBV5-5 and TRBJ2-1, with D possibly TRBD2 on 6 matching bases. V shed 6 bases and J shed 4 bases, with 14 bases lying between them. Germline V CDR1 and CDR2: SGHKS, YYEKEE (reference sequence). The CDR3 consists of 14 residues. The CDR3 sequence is CASIDREKYNEQFF. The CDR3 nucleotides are TGTGCCAGCATCGACCGGGAGAAATACAATGAGCAGTTCTTC.

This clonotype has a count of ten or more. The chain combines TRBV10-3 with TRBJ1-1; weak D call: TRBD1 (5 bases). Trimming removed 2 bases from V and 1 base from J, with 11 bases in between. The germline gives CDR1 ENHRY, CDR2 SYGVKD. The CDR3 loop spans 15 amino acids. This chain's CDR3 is CAISEAGTENTEAFF. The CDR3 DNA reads TGTGCCATCAGTGAGGCCGGGACTGAGAACACTGAAGCTTTCTTT.

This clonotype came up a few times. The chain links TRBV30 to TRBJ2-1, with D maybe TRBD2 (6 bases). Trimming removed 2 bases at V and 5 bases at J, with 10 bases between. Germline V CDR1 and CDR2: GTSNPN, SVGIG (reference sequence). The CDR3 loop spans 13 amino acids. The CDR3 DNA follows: TGTGCCTGGAGTTATAGCGGCCACAATGAGCAGTTCTTC. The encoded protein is CAWSYSGHNEQFF.

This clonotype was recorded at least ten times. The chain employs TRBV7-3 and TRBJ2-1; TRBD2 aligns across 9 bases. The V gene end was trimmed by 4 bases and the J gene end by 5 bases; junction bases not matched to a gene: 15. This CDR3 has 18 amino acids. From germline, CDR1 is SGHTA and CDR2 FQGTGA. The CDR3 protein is CASSSDPLGSGSNNEQFF. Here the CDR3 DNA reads TGTGCCAGCAGCTCAGACCCCTTAGGTAGCGGGAGTAACAATGAGCAGTTCTTC. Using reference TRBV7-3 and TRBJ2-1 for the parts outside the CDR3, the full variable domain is GAGVSQTPSNKVTEKGKYVELRCDPISGHTALYWYRQSLGQGPEFLIYFQGTGAADDSGLPNDRFFAVRPEGSVSTLKIQRTERGDSAVYLCASSSDPLGSGSNNEQFFGPGTRLTVL.

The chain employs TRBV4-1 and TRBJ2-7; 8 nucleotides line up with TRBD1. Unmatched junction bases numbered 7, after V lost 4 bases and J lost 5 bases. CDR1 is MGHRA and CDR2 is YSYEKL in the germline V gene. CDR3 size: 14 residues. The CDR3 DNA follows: TGCGCCAGCAGCCCTTATCAGGGACAGGACGAGCAGTACTTC. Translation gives CASSPYQGQDEQYF.

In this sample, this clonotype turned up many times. CDR3 DNA: TGTGCCAGCAGTCCGGGACTAGCGGAAAATGAGCAGTTCTTC. It encodes CASSPGLAENEQFF. The chain joins TRBV27 to TRBJ2-1; 11 bases map to TRBD2. J lost 7 bases, V lost 5 bases, and 4 bases had no gene match. Germline lookup yields CDR1 MNHEY and CDR2 SMNVEV (reference sequence). This CDR3 spans 14 amino acids.

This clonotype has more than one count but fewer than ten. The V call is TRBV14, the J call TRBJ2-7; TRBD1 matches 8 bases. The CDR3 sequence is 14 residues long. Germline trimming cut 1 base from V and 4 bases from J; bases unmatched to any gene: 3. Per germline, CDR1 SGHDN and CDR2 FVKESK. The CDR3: CASSQVTGGYEQYF. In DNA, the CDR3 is TGTGCCAGCAGCCAAGTAACAGGGGGGTACGAGCAGTACTTC.

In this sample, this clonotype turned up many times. The DNA for the CDR3 is TGTGCCAGTAGTATAGGGGCACCCGGACGGAATTCACCCCTCCACTTT. Its translation: CASSIGAPGRNSPLHF. The chain couples TRBV19 to TRBJ1-6; D gene ambiguous. The germline V gene encodes CDR1 LNHDA and CDR2 SQIVND (reference sequence). The V and J ends lost 1 base and 7 bases respectively, with 14 bases between them. The CDR3 contains 16 residues.

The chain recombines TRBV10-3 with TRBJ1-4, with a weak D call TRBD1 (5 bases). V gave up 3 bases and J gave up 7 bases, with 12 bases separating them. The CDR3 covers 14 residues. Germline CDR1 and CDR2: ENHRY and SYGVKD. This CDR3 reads CAISDPDRTEKLFF. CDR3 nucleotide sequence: TGTGCCATCAGTGACCCCGACAGAACTGAAAAACTGTTTTTT.

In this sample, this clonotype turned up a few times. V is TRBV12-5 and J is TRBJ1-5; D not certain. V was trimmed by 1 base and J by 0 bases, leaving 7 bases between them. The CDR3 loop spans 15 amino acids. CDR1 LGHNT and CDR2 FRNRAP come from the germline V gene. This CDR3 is CASGLDWASNQPQHF. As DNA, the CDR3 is TGTGCTAGTGGTTTGGACTGGGCTAGCAATCAGCCCCAGCATTTT.

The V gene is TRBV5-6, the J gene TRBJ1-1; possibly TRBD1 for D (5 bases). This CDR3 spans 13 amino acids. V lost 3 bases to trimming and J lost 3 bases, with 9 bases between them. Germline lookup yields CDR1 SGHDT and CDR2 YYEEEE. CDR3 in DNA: TGTGCCAGCAGCTCCGGGACCTACACTGAAGCTTTCTTT. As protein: CASSSGTYTEAFF.

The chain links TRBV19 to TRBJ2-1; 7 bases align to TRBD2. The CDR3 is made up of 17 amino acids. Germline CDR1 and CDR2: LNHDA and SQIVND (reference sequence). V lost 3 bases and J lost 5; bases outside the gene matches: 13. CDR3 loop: CASSMTPGGGEDNEQFF. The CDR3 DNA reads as TGTGCCAGTAGTATGACCCCCGGGGGAGGGGAAGACAATGAGCAGTTCTTC.

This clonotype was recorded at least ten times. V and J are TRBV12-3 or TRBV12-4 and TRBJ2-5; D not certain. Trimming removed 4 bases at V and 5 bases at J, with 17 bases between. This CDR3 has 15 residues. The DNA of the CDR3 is TGTGCCAGCAGTTCCAGAGAGGTGGTAGGGGAGACCCAGTACTTC. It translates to CASSSREVVGETQYF.

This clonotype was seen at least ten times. CDR3 sequence reads: CASSLEVDRANEQFF. The DNA of the CDR3 is TGTGCCAGCAGCTTAGAGGTGGACAGGGCGAATGAGCAGTTCTTC. The chain links TRBV11-2 to TRBJ2-1; 8 nucleotides line up with TRBD1. The CDR3 totals 15 residues. Germline V gene data show CDR1 as SGHAT and CDR2 as FQNNGV. Germline trimming cut 0 bases from V and 7 bases from J; bases unmatched to any gene: 5.

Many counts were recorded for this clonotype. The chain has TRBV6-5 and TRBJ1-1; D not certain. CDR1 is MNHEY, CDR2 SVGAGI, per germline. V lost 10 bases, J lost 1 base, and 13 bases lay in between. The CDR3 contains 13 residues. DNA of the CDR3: TGTGCCACGGAACTGGCAGAGAACACTGAAGCTTTCTTT. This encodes CATELAENTEAFF.